This TCR beta chain was found in a study of control samples from healthy donors and cancer patients. Data came from immunoSEQ multiplex PCR; TCRdb stores just in-frame clones and leaves some out. The sample lists about 120,000 clones; around 89% were seen once. Per germline, CDR1 LGHDT and CDR2 YNNKEL (reference sequence). V was shortened by 6 bases and J by 4 bases, with 7 bases between the two germline ends. The CDR3 covers 11 residues. Sequenced material: blood. The J gene is TRBJ2-7, the V gene TRBV3-1 (or the pseudogene TRBV3-2), with D possibly being TRBD1 or TRBD2 (5 bases each). This sequence originates from a man aged 40-49 years in good health. The CDR3 region is CASREGYEQYF. CDR3 sequence (DNA): TGTGCCAGCAGAGAGGGGTACGAGCAGTACTTC.